The 21 T cell receptor beta chains below were found in one sample sequenced in a study of Graves' ophthalmopathy and Graves' hyperthyroidism. Investigators amplified TCR beta CDR3 regions from RNA transcripts. A first-round RT-PCR used HTBI primers, followed by a second-round multiplex PCR. TCRdb reanalysed the multiplex PCR reads using MiXCR and keeps one entry per CDR3 protein. The sample has some 1.1 million distinct CDR3 sequences; about two fifths are singletons. Sequenced sample: peripheral blood or thyroid tissue (not recorded which). The receptors were gathered from an adult man with Graves' hyperthyroidism.

The gene calls are TRBV5-1 and TRBJ1-1; 7 bases agree with TRBD1. The CDR3 sequence is 14 residues long. The germline CDR1 and CDR2 sequences are SGHRS and YFSETQ. Trimming removed 4 bases from V and 5 bases from J; junction bases left unmatched: 8. This CDR3 reads CASSREGAGTEAFF. The CDR3 region has the DNA TGCGCCAGCAGCAGAGAGGGGGCGGGAACTGAAGCTTTCTTT.

This chain joins TRBV27 and TRBJ2-7, with TRBD1 matching over 8 bases. J lost 6 bases, V lost 5 bases, and 9 bases had no gene match. CDR1 and CDR2 (germline): MNHEY, SMNVEV (reference sequence). This CDR3 contains 14 residues. CDR3 residues: CASSPGQDNVEQYF. As DNA, the CDR3 is TGTGCCAGCAGTCCGGGACAGGATAACGTCGAGCAGTACTTC.

The table lists this clonotype with many counts. This chain joins TRBV7-8 and TRBJ2-7; 10 bases line up with TRBD1. CDR3 size: 14 residues. From germline, CDR1 is SGHVS and CDR2 FQNEAQ. Losses at the gene ends were 5 bases for V and 3 bases for J; bases not matched to a gene: 4. CDR3 nucleotides: TGTGCCAGCAGCAAGGGACAGGGGCTCTACGAGCAGTACTTC. This encodes CASSKGQGLYEQYF.

This clonotype was observed many times. The chain joins TRBV20-1 to TRBJ1-5, with 7 nucleotides matching TRBD1. The V gene end was trimmed by 6 bases and the J gene end by 1 base; junction bases not matched to a gene: 3. The CDR3 sequence is 13 residues long. Germline CDR1 is DFQATT and CDR2 is SNEGSKA (reference sequence). The CDR3 DNA reads TGCAGTGCAGCAGGGGGGAGCAATCAGCCCCAGCATTTT. It translates to CSAAGGSNQPQHF.

This clonotype was seen at least ten times. V is TRBV2 and J is TRBJ2-5, with D perhaps matching TRBD2 (6 bases). Germline assignment: CDR1 SNHLY and CDR2 FYNNEI. The V end lost 8 bases, the J end lost 3 bases, and 19 bases lay between the germline ends. This CDR3 has 15 residues. CDR3 sequence reads: CASGDTRTGEETQYF. CDR3 bases: TGTGCCAGCGGAGACACCCGGACGGGGGAAGAGACCCAGTACTTC.

This clonotype was seen only once. Being one base from a much bigger clone, this may be a read error. The rearrangement uses TRBV7-2 and TRBJ1-2, with D possibly matching TRBD1 (6 bases). CDR3 length: 13 residues. V was cut by 5 bases and J by 8 bases, with 15 bases left in between. Per the germline V gene, CDR1 is SGHTA and CDR2 is FQGNSA. The CDR3 reads CASSPDLGGGYTF. The DNA of the CDR3 is TGTGCCAGCAGCCCCGATTTGGGGGGCGGCTACACCTTC.

This clonotype was seen ten or more times. This chain connects TRBV19 to TRBJ2-7; D possibly corresponds to TRBD1 (6 bases). In germline, CDR1 is LNHDA, CDR2 SQIVND (reference sequence). The CDR3 sequence is 15 residues long. Trimming pared 6 bases from V and 2 bases from J, leaving 17 bases between. The CDR3, as DNA: TGTGCCAGTAGGGGGCTAGGACAGCTAGCCTACGAGCAGTACTTC. It translates to CASRGLGQLAYEQYF. Full variable domain (missing parts from reference TRBV19 and TRBJ2-7): DGGITQSPKYLFRKEGQNVTLSCEQNLNHDAMYWYRQDPGQGLRLIYYSQIVNDFQKGDIAEGYSVSREKKESFPLTVTSAQKNPTAFYLCASRGLGQLAYEQYFGPGTRLTVT.

V usage is TRBV7-8 and J usage is TRBJ1-6; TRBD1 matches at 8 bases. Germline assignment: CDR1 SGHVS and CDR2 FQNEAQ. The CDR3 loop spans 14 amino acids. With 7 bases clipped from V and 7 bases from J, the junction kept 6 bases outside the gene matches. CDR3 amino acids: CASNGQGRNSPLHF. In DNA, the CDR3 is TGTGCCAGCAACGGACAGGGTCGCAATTCACCCCTCCACTTT.

This clonotype was counted many times. This rearrangement joins TRBV19 to TRBJ2-2; TRBD1 aligns across 8 bases. J gave up 5 bases and V 8 bases, and 7 bases lay outside the gene matches. The CDR3 has 14 residues. Germline CDR1 is LNHDA and CDR2 is SQIVND (reference sequence). The CDR3 nucleotides are TGTGCCAGTGCAGGGGGCTTTGGAACCGGGGAGCTGTTTTTT. This encodes CASAGGFGTGELFF.

The CDR3 DNA sequence: TGTGCCATCAGTGAGGTCCCGGGACAGGCCTTGAACACTGAAGCTTTCTTT. Its translation: CAISEVPGQALNTEAFF. The rearrangement links TRBV10-3 to TRBJ1-1, with TRBD1 identical over 8 bases. Germline CDR1 reads ENHRY; CDR2 reads SYGVKD. The CDR3 has 17 amino acids. V was clipped by 2 bases and J by 0 bases; unmatched bases: 8.

This clonotype was picked up one time. The rearrangement joins TRBV4-3 to TRBJ1-6, with a weak D call TRBD1 (5 bases). V was cut by 1 base and J by 7 bases, with 17 bases left in between. The CDR3 is 17 amino acids. Germline loops: CDR1 LGHNA, CDR2 YSLEER. The CDR3 DNA follows: TGCGCCAGCAGCCAAGCCCTGGGCCGGGGGGAAAATTCACCCCTCCACTTT. Encoded protein: CASSQALGRGENSPLHF.

This clonotype was counted between two and nine times. The chain combines TRBV7-8 with TRBJ2-7; 9 bases align to TRBD1. CDR1 SGHVS and CDR2 FQNEAQ come from the germline V gene. The CDR3 covers 14 residues. Trimming at V came to 6 bases and at J to 4 bases, leaving 7 bases not matched to a gene. CDR3 protein: CASRSGTGIYEQYF. The CDR3 DNA follows: TGTGCCAGCAGGTCTGGGACAGGGATTTACGAGCAGTACTTC.

The chain has TRBV27 and TRBJ2-2; D not resolved. Trimming pared 11 bases from V and 1 base from J, leaving 5 bases between. CDR1 is MNHEY, CDR2 SMNVEV, per germline (reference sequence). CDR3 length: 11 residues. In DNA, the CDR3 is TGTGCCGTTGGGAACACCGGGGAGCTGTTTTTT. This encodes CAVGNTGELFF.

This clonotype came up a few times. This chain links TRBV19 with TRBJ1-2, with 7 bases aligning to TRBD1. V lost 2 bases, J lost 4 bases, and 4 bases stayed unmatched. CDR3 size: 14 residues. Germline-derived CDR1 and CDR2 are LNHDA and SQIVND (reference sequence). The CDR3 DNA sequence: TGTGCCAGTAGTATAAGGGGGCCTGGCTATGGCTACACCTTC. Protein sequence: CASSIRGPGYGYTF.

In its sample, this clonotype was seen many times. The chain employs TRBV9 and TRBJ2-2, with D unclear. Per the germline V gene, CDR1 is SGDLS and CDR2 is YYNGEE. V lost 0 bases and J 6 bases, leaving 12 bases between the germline ends. CDR3 length: 15 amino acids. The CDR3 spells CASSVGSSHAGELFF. CDR3 DNA: TGTGCCAGCAGCGTAGGATCTAGTCATGCCGGGGAGCTGTTTTTT.

This clonotype has only a few counts. The chain is built from TRBV28 and TRBJ2-7, with D possibly being TRBD1 (5 bases). Trimming pared 6 bases from V and 3 bases from J, leaving 15 bases between. The V gene's germline CDR1 is MDHEN and CDR2 SYDVKM. This CDR3 spans 14 amino acids. The CDR3 reads CASSTSAGIYEQYF. Written as DNA, the CDR3 is TGTGCCAGCAGCACCAGCGCAGGGATCTACGAGCAGTACTTC.

This clonotype was counted many times. The chain joins TRBV15 to TRBJ1-1; D perhaps matches TRBD1 (5 bases). The CDR3 contains 15 residues. The V gene lost 0 bases and the J gene lost 8 bases, with 16 bases spanning the gap. Per germline, CDR1 LNHNV and CDR2 YYDKDF (reference sequence). The CDR3 DNA sequence: TGTGCCACCAGCAGAGATGGCGGACCCGGGACCGAAGCTTTCTTT. It translates to CATSRDGGPGTEAFF.

The chain couples TRBV10-3 to TRBJ2-3; TRBD2 is a possible D gene (6 bases). Germline values: CDR1 ENHRY, CDR2 SYGVKD. CDR3 length: 14 residues. The V gene lost 3 bases and the J gene lost 4 bases, with 11 bases spanning the gap. CDR3 in amino acids: CAISETGVADTQYF. The CDR3 nucleotides are TGTGCCATCAGTGAAACGGGGGTAGCAGATACGCAGTATTTT.

The genes are TRBV10-3 and TRBJ1-3; the match to TRBD1 covers 9 bases. This CDR3 has 17 amino acids. Germline-derived CDR1 and CDR2 are ENHRY and SYGVKD. Trimming took 10 bases from V and 8 from J; bases not matched to a gene: 21. CDR3 sequence: CATFGGQGKLYGYTIYF. In DNA, the CDR3 is TGTGCCACCTTCGGAGGACAGGGGAAGCTCTATGGCTACACCATATATTTT.

The sample holds many counts of this clonotype. The chain links TRBV5-1 to TRBJ1-3; D ambiguous. The CDR3 runs to 14 residues. CDR1 and CDR2 (germline): SGHRS, YFSETQ. The V gene lost 1 base and the J gene lost 2 bases, with 7 bases spanning the gap. CDR3 amino acids: CASSLSPPGNTIYF. In nucleotides, the CDR3 is TGCGCCAGCAGCTTGAGTCCACCTGGAAACACCATATATTTT.

The table lists this clonotype with a few counts. The V call is TRBV5-1, the J call TRBJ1-2; D remains unclear. V lost 0 bases, J lost 10 bases, and 10 bases lay in between. This CDR3 comprises 12 residues. Germline values: CDR1 SGHRS, CDR2 YFSETQ. The CDR3 DNA sequence: TGCGCCAGCAGCTTGGGGAACAGCCTCTACACCTTC. This codes for CASSLGNSLYTF.